Listed here are 5 T cell receptor beta chains from one sample, sequenced in a study of blood T cell repertoires in COVID-19. Profiling relied on immunoSEQ multiplex PCR, and the TCRdb table lists in-frame clones only, not all of them. The top ten hold 6% to 6.5% of the sample, which has approximately 100,000 clones, about 88% seen once. Sequencing input: peripheral blood. Receptor source: a human donor in a cohort sampled during active COVID-19.

This chain links TRBV29-1 with TRBJ2-1, with TRBD2 matching 11 bases. With 4 bases clipped from V and 5 bases from J, the junction kept 22 bases outside the gene matches. Germline assignment: CDR1 SQVTM and CDR2 ANQGSEA. CDR3 length: 20 residues. CDR3 region: CSVARGEYLAGGGVNNEQFF. The CDR3 nucleotides read TGCAGCGTTGCCCGAGGGGAATACTTAGCGGGAGGGGGGGTTAACAATGAGCAGTTCTTC.

The gene calls are TRBV28 and TRBJ1-2, with D possibly being TRBD1 (5 bases). With 7 bases removed from V and 13 bases from J, the gap between germline ends came to 22 bases. The CDR3 loop spans 13 amino acids. Germline V gives CDR1 MDHEN, CDR2 SYDVKM. CDR3 sequence (DNA): TGTGCCAGCAAAAAACATGTGGCAGGGAAAAGCACCTTC. It yields the protein CASKKHVAGKSTF.

This sequence joins TRBV7-2 and TRBJ1-5; tentatively, D is TRBD1 (5 bases). The CDR3 is made up of 15 amino acids. Trimming pared 0 bases from V and 7 bases from J, leaving 13 bases between. Germline values: CDR1 SGHTA, CDR2 FQGNSA. CDR3 residues: CASSLAGGIGQPQHF. The DNA of the CDR3 is TGTGCCAGCAGCTTAGCCGGGGGAATTGGGCAGCCCCAGCATTTT.

The genes are TRBV7-8 and TRBJ2-5, with 7 nucleotides matching TRBD1. Germline V gives CDR1 SGHVS, CDR2 FQNEAQ. Losses at the gene ends were 3 bases for V and 6 bases for J; bases not matched to a gene: 4. CDR3 length: 13 amino acids. The CDR3 DNA reads TGTGCCAGCAGCTTCACAGGGGTTAAGACCCAGTACTTC. It is translated as CASSFTGVKTQYF.

CDR3 DNA sequence: TGTGCCAGCAGCCCAGACCTCCGGGACTATCAAGAGACCCAGTACTTC. Translated: CASSPDLRDYQETQYF. The J gene is TRBJ2-5, the V gene TRBV11-2, with 7 nucleotides matching TRBD2. CDR1 and CDR2 (germline): SGHAT, FQNNGV. The CDR3 is 16 amino acids. V was clipped by 5 bases and J by 2 bases; unmatched bases: 11.